This passage covers 16 T cell receptor beta chains from one sample sequenced in a study of cytomegalovirus exposure and HLA in healthy donors. The primer mix had 60 Vbeta and 13 Jbeta primers. TCRdb keeps only in-frame clones here, not all; method: immunoSEQ multiplex PCR. Of approximately 170,000 clones in the sample, around four fifths were seen once. Sequences were obtained from PBMCs. These receptors came from a boy between 2 and 10 years old in good health and CMV-seronegative.

The chain is built from TRBV27 and TRBJ2-1, with D tentatively TRBD2 (6 bases). Trimming took 4 bases from V and 0 from J, leaving 10 bases between them. This CDR3 is 15 amino acids long. Germline V gene sequence: CDR1 MNHEY, CDR2 SMNVEV (reference sequence). This chain's CDR3 is CASSSDYSSYNEQFF. The DNA of the CDR3 is TGTGCCAGCAGTTCGGACTATAGCTCCTACAATGAGCAGTTCTTC.

The J gene is TRBJ2-3, the V gene TRBV2; weak D call: TRBD2 (5 bases). This CDR3 region has 15 residues. The V end was cut by 6 bases, the J end by 2 bases, with 15 bases between. The germline CDR1 and CDR2 sequences are SNHLY and FYNNEI. The CDR3 coding sequence is TGTGCCAGCAGGTTTCGGACTGGAGACACAGATACGCAGTATTTT. Its translation is CASRFRTGDTDTQYF.

This chain joins TRBV6-5 and TRBJ1-2, with TRBD1 matching over 7 bases. Germline CDR1 MNHEY, CDR2 SVGAGI. The trim removed 2 bases at V and 2 bases at J, leaving 5 bases unmatched. The CDR3 is made up of 15 amino acids. CDR3 protein: CASSYEGAPNYGYTF. In nucleotides, the CDR3 is TGTGCCAGCAGTTACGAGGGGGCCCCGAACTATGGCTACACCTTC.

To note about this clone: The junction departs from germline at one end; a sequencing error may be responsible. This sequence joins TRBV5-6 and TRBJ2-5; the match to TRBD2 covers 7 bases. Germline V gives CDR1 SGHDT, CDR2 YYEEEE. CDR3 length equals 14 residues. The CDR3 region has the DNA TGTGCCAGCACCTTGGCGGGGGTTCGGGAGACCCAGTACTTC. Its protein product is CASTLAGVRETQYF.

Only one count was recorded for this clone. The chain has TRBV14 and TRBJ2-1, with D unresolved. V was pared by 1 base and J by 10 bases, with 14 bases between. The CDR3 is 14 residues long. CDR1 and CDR2 from the germline V gene are SGHDN and FVKESK. CDR3 sequence: CASSQATGFREQFF. In DNA, the CDR3 is TGTGCCAGCAGCCAAGCGACCGGGTTCCGGGAGCAGTTCTTC.

V usage is TRBV6-6 and J usage is TRBJ2-3; 7 bases fit TRBD2. With V trimmed by 5 bases and J by 0 bases, 8 bases remained unmatched. Germline CDR1 is MNHNY and CDR2 is SVGAGI (reference sequence). The CDR3 is 16 amino acids. CDR3 bases: TGTGCCAGCAGTCAACCGCCGGGACTAAGCACAGATACGCAGTATTTT. This sequence encodes CASSQPPGLSTDTQYF.

The chain combines TRBV25-1 with TRBJ1-6, with 7 bases lining up with TRBD1. Germline assignment: CDR1 MGHDK and CDR2 SYGVNS. J lost 4 bases, V lost 2 bases, and 2 bases had no gene match. The CDR3 length is 15 residues. This CDR3 reads CASSEDRDYNSPLHF. In nucleotides, the CDR3 is TGTGCCAGCAGTGAAGACAGGGATTATAATTCACCCCTCCACTTT. Based on the CDR3 plus reference TRBV25-1 and TRBJ1-6, the full variable domain is EADIYQTPRYLVIGTGKKITLECSQTMGHDKMYWYQQDPGMELHLIHYSYGVNSTEKGDLSSESTVSRIRTEHFPLTLESARPSHTSQYLCASSEDRDYNSPLHFGNGTRLTVT.

This sequence joins TRBV6-1 and TRBJ2-7; no clear D. CDR1 MNHNS and CDR2 SASEGT come from the germline V gene. The length of the CDR3 is 14 residues. V was pared by 4 bases and J by 0 bases, with 10 bases between. The DNA for the CDR3 is TGTGCCAGCAGTGGACTGTCGTTCTCCTACGAGCAGTACTTC. Encoded protein: CASSGLSFSYEQYF.

This clone was recorded a few times. V usage is TRBV30 and J usage is TRBJ1-1, with no clear D. The CDR3 runs to 12 residues. Germline CDR1 reads GTSNPN; CDR2 reads SVGIG (reference sequence). V dropped 3 bases and J dropped 0 bases, with 5 bases sitting between them. The chain's CDR3 is CAWRGVNTEAFF. The CDR3, as DNA: TGTGCCTGGAGGGGAGTGAACACTGAAGCTTTCTTT.

This rearrangement joins TRBV4-1 to TRBJ2-1; D gene uncertain. Germline CDR1 reads MGHRA; CDR2 reads YSYEKL. The V end was cut by 1 base, the J end by 8 bases, with 9 bases between. The CDR3 covers 13 residues. Here the CDR3 reads CASSQARQDEQFF. The CDR3 DNA reads as TGCGCCAGCAGCCAAGCCCGGCAGGATGAGCAGTTCTTC.

The chain has TRBV18 and TRBJ1-3; TRBD1 aligns across 7 bases. This CDR3 spans 14 amino acids. Germline V CDR1 and CDR2: KGHSH, LQKENI. J was trimmed by 1 base and V by 6 bases; bases with no gene match: 3. The CDR3 bases are TGTGCCAGCTCTCGACAGGGTTCTGGAAACACCATATATTTT. Its protein product is CASSRQGSGNTIYF.

Here the CDR3 reads CASSLGPGQQETQYF. CDR3 coding DNA: TGTGCCAGCAGCTTGGGCCCGGGACAACAAGAGACCCAGTACTTC. This chain links TRBV5-8 with TRBJ2-5; perhaps TRBD1 as D (6 bases). CDR1 is SGHTS, CDR2 YDEGEE, per germline. This CDR3 comprises 15 residues. Trimming removed 0 bases at V and 2 bases at J, with 11 bases between.

Only one count was recorded for this clone. V is TRBV7-3 and J is TRBJ1-2; D is possibly TRBD1 (6 bases). The length of the CDR3 is 13 residues. Germline CDR1 reads SGHTA; CDR2 reads FQGTGA. With 5 bases removed from V and 7 bases from J, the gap between germline ends came to 14 bases. The CDR3 bases are TGTGCCAGCAGCCTGGACAGTGGGGGTGGCTACACCTTC. This sequence encodes CASSLDSGGGYTF.

The gene calls are TRBV10-3 and TRBJ1-1, with TRBD1 matching over 8 bases. The CDR3 has 12 amino acids. The ends lost 4 bases at V and 8 bases at J; junction bases unmatched: 3. Looked up from germline, CDR1 is ENHRY and CDR2 is SYGVKD. The CDR3 here is CAISAQGEEAFF. CDR3 sequence (DNA): TGTGCCATCAGTGCACAGGGGGAGGAAGCTTTCTTT.

This clone was seen once. This chain uses TRBV5-6 with TRBJ1-6, with D possibly being TRBD1 (5 bases). Deletions cut 1 base from V and 5 bases from J, with 13 bases between. From germline, CDR1 is SGHDT and CDR2 YYEEEE. The CDR3 contains 16 residues. The CDR3 here is CASSLYRSGDNSPLHF. CDR3 nucleotide sequence: TGTGCCAGCAGCTTGTACAGGAGTGGTGATAATTCACCCCTCCACTTT.

V gene TRBV2 combines with J gene TRBJ1-2, with D tentatively TRBD1 (6 bases). Trimming cost V 2 bases and J 5 bases, with 18 bases left between them. From germline, CDR1 is SNHLY and CDR2 FYNNEI. This CDR3 is built from 16 residues. The CDR3 DNA sequence: TGTGCCAGCAGTGAAAGTCTGGGGGTGACAGGATATGGCTACACCTTC. The encoded protein is CASSESLGVTGYGYTF.